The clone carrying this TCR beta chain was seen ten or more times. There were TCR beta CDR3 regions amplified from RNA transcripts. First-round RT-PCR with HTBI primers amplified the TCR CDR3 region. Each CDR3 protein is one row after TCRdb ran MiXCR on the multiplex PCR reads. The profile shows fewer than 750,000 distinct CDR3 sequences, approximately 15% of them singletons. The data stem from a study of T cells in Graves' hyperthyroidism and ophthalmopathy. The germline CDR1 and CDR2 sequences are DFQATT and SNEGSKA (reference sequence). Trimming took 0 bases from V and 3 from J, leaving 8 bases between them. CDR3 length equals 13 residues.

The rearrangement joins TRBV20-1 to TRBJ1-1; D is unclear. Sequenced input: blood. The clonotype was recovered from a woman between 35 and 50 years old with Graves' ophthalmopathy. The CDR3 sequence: CSARDWGYTEAFF. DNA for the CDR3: TGCAGTGCTAGAGATTGGGGTTACACTGAAGCTTTCTTT.